The TCR beta chain described here comes from a study of human CD8 memory T cell subsets. TCR beta libraries were made by UMI-labeled 5' RACE. TCRdb re-called the 5' RACE reads; every CDR3 protein appears as one record, without DNA. Recorded for this sample: about 5,400 distinct CDR3 sequences. CDR3 length: 13 residues. Germline CDR1 MNHEY, CDR2 SVGAGI. The source of this sequence is a human donor in good health. The chain carries TRBV6-5 and TRBJ1-2; with no DNA, the TCRdb D assignment of TRBD1 cannot be verified. Sequencing used CD8+ effector memory T cells (TEM) sorted from PBMCs. Regarding subset: effector memory CD8 T cells, CCR7- CD45RO+ CD95+. The CDR3 region is CASIGQGLSGYTF.